Sequencing of this TCR beta chain was carried out in a study of blood T cells in healthy people across ages. The V and J ends lost 0 bases and 9 bases respectively, with 21 bases between them. Germline CDR1 LGHNA, CDR2 YNFKEQ. The CDR3 contains 17 residues. Every sample gave at least 5 micrograms of total RNA when it was extracted. The second PCR ran about 7 to 12 cycles with a sample-barcoded 5' primer and J-beta primers. Each CDR3 protein gets one entry after TCRdb re-called the 5' RACE reads with MiXCR. The sample shows roughly 1.5 million distinct CDR3 sequences, roughly 43% of them seen only once.

The sequence was collected from a woman under 30 in good health. Input material: blood. The rearrangement uses TRBV4-2 and TRBJ2-1, with TRBD2 as a possible D gene (7 bases). CDR3 in amino acids: CASSQDLGSQGGGEQFF. Here the CDR3 DNA reads TGTGCCAGCAGCCAAGATCTTGGGTCCCAGGGAGGGGGTGAGCAGTTCTTC.